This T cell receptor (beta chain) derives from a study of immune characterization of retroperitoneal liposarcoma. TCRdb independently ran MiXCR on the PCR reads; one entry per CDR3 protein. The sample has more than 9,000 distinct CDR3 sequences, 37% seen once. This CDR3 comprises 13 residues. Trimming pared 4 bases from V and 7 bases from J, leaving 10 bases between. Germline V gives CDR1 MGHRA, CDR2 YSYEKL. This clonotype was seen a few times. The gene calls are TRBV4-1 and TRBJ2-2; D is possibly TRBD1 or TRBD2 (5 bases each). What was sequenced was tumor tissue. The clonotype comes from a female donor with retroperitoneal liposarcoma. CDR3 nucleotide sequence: TGCGCCAGCAGCCTAGGGACGTACGGGGAGCTGTTTTTT. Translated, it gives CASSLGTYGELFF.